These 14 T cell receptor beta chains were sequenced from one sample in a study of cytomegalovirus exposure and HLA in healthy donors. PCR primers comprised 60 Vbeta and 13 Jbeta primers. TCRdb's copy holds only in-frame clones and misses some; the assay was immunoSEQ multiplex PCR. The data contain around 130,000 clones, more than 80% of them singletons. The sample taken for sequencing was PBMCs. Receptors were obtained from a man in his forties in good health and CMV-seronegative.

This chain uses TRBV18 with TRBJ1-1, with D unclear. The CDR3 spans 14 residues. CDR1 is KGHSH, CDR2 LQKENI, per germline. V dropped 2 bases and J dropped 6 bases, with 13 bases sitting between them. CDR3 DNA: TGTGCCAGCTCACCATGGGGAGACGCCGCTGAAGCTTTCTTT. This sequence encodes CASSPWGDAAEAFF.

The chain has TRBV2 and TRBJ1-2; maybe TRBD1 (6 bases). Germline V gives CDR1 SNHLY, CDR2 FYNNEI. V lost 7 bases and J lost 8, with 17 bases in between. The CDR3 covers 13 residues. CDR3: CASTTGSESGYTF. For the CDR3, the DNA is TGTGCCAGCACCACAGGGAGCGAAAGCGGCTACACCTTC.

The V gene is TRBV13, the J gene TRBJ2-7; D may be TRBD2 (6 bases). The CDR3 contains 12 residues. Germline values: CDR1 PRHDT, CDR2 FYEKMQ (reference sequence). V dropped 5 bases and J dropped 7 bases, with 12 bases sitting between them. The CDR3 region is CASSGAAGEQYF. The CDR3, as DNA: TGTGCCAGCAGCGGGGCGGCGGGGGAGCAGTACTTC.

The rearrangement uses TRBV15 and TRBJ1-5; D call uncertain. There are 13 residues in the CDR3. Trimming stripped 0 bases from V and 7 bases from J, with 7 bases between. From germline, CDR1 is LNHNV and CDR2 YYDKDF (reference sequence). The chain's CDR3 is CATSRDSIQPQHF. CDR3 DNA: TGTGCCACCAGCAGAGACTCTATCCAGCCCCAGCATTTT.

The chain couples TRBV11-2 to TRBJ2-5; D might be TRBD1 (5 bases). CDR3 length equals 14 residues. Trimming cost V 3 bases and J 5 bases, with 13 bases left between them. In germline, CDR1 is SGHAT, CDR2 FQNNGV. The CDR3 bases are TGTGCCAGCAGCTTGGGCCAGGGTAGGGAGACCCAGTACTTC. Protein product: CASSLGQGRETQYF.

This chain uses TRBV4-2 with TRBJ2-7, with D possibly being TRBD2 (6 bases). The CDR3 has 15 amino acids. Germline CDR1 and CDR2: LGHNA and YNFKEQ. The V and J ends lost 3 bases and 0 bases respectively, with 12 bases between them. The CDR3 region has the DNA TGTGCCAGCAGCCAGGCTCGGGGGATCTCCTACGAGCAGTACTTC. It codes for CASSQARGISYEQYF.

The chain is built from TRBV28 and TRBJ2-7, with 9 bases fitting TRBD1. Trimming removed 6 bases from V and 2 bases from J; junction bases left unmatched: 8. Per the germline V gene, CDR1 is MDHEN and CDR2 is SYDVKM. The CDR3 has 15 amino acids. The DNA for the CDR3 is TGTGCCAGCAGCGACCCTGGGACAGGGACCTACGAGCAGTACTTC. This sequence encodes CASSDPGTGTYEQYF. Variable domain in full (rest from reference TRBV28 and TRBJ2-7): DVKVTQSSRYLVKRTGEKVFLECVQDMDHENMFWYRQDPGLGLRLIYFSYDVKMKEKGDIPEGYSVSREKKERFSLILESASTNQTSMYLCASSDPGTGTYEQYFGPGTRLTVT.

J is TRBJ2-1 and V is TRBV5-1; 11 bases agree with TRBD1. CDR3 length equals 18 residues. Per the germline V gene, CDR1 is SGHRS and CDR2 is YFSETQ. J lost 3 bases, V lost 4 bases, and 12 bases had no gene match. The CDR3 sequence is CASSLATGTGGSYNEQFF. The CDR3 nucleotides read TGCGCCAGCAGCCTGGCTACCGGGACAGGGGGGAGCTACAATGAGCAGTTCTTC.

V usage is TRBV30 and J usage is TRBJ1-1; D is ambiguous. V shed 1 base and J shed 0 bases, with 6 bases lying between them. This CDR3 is built from 13 residues. CDR1 is GTSNPN and CDR2 is SVGIG in the germline V gene (reference sequence). The CDR3 nucleotides read TGTGCCTGGAGTGCGGGGATGAACACTGAAGCTTTCTTT. Residues: CAWSAGMNTEAFF.

J is TRBJ2-7 and V is TRBV5-1; D is perhaps TRBD1 (5 bases). Germline-derived CDR1 and CDR2 are SGHRS and YFSETQ. The V end lost 2 bases, the J end lost 2 bases, and 14 bases lay between the germline ends. CDR3 length equals 15 residues. DNA of the CDR3: TGCGCCAGCAGCTTCGTTTCCATAGGGGCCTACGAGCAGTACTTC. It yields the protein CASSFVSIGAYEQYF.

The chain combines TRBV28 with TRBJ1-3, with TRBD1 matching over 8 bases. Germline lookup yields CDR1 MDHEN and CDR2 SYDVKM. The V and J ends lost 0 bases and 2 bases, in that order; junction bases with no gene match: 3. The CDR3 loop spans 16 amino acids. The CDR3 protein is CASSLWQGAPGNTIYF. The CDR3 coding sequence is TGTGCCAGCAGTTTATGGCAGGGGGCCCCTGGAAACACCATATATTTT.

V is TRBV5-1 and J is TRBJ2-5, with 9 bases lining up with TRBD1. The germline gives CDR1 SGHRS, CDR2 YFSETQ. Losses at the gene ends were 3 bases for V and 5 bases for J; bases not matched to a gene: 2. This CDR3 has 13 residues. The CDR3 nucleotides read TGCGCCAGCAGCTCGACAGGGGGGGAGACCCAGTACTTC. Its protein is CASSSTGGETQYF. The entire variable domain, with the rest obtained from reference TRBV5-1 and TRBJ2-5, is as follows: KAGVTQTPRYLIKTRGQQVTLSCSPISGHRSVSWYQQTPGQGLQFLFEYFSETQRNKGNFPGRFSGRQFSNSRSEMNVSTLELGDSALYLCASSSTGGETQYFGPGTRLLVL.

The gene calls are TRBV6-1 and TRBJ2-4; unclear D gene. Germline V lookup: CDR1 MNHNS, CDR2 SASEGT. The CDR3 runs to 12 residues. V was shortened by 2 bases and J by 8 bases, with 7 bases between the two germline ends. The CDR3 DNA sequence: TGTGCCAGCAGTGAATCTTTCCACATTCAGTACTTC. Encoded protein: CASSESFHIQYF.

J is TRBJ2-7 and V is TRBV5-6; tentative D call: TRBD2 (5 bases). Per germline, CDR1 SGHDT and CDR2 YYEEEE. V was cut by 1 base and J by 5 bases, with 19 bases left in between. The CDR3 spans 16 residues. For the CDR3, the DNA is TGTGCCAGCAGCTTGCTTCGGACTCCATTATCCAACGAGCAGTACTTC. Translation gives CASSLLRTPLSNEQYF.